Shown below are 21 T cell receptor beta chains from a single sample sequenced in a study of blood T cell repertoires in COVID-19. Data came from immunoSEQ multiplex PCR; TCRdb stores just in-frame clones and leaves some out. The sample carries 100,000 to 120,000 clones, 65% to 90% recorded once. The source material was peripheral blood. The source of these receptors is a man older than 75 with acute or convalescent COVID-19.

The rearrangement joins TRBV3-1 (or the pseudogene TRBV3-2) to TRBJ2-6; perhaps TRBD1 as D (6 bases). Germline values: CDR1 LGHDT, CDR2 YNNKEL (reference sequence). This CDR3 region has 18 residues. Trimming took 0 bases from V and 1 from J, leaving 13 bases between them. The CDR3: CASSQDWGPMSGANVLTF. CDR3 nucleotides: TGTGCCAGCAGCCAAGATTGGGGGCCGATGTCTGGGGCCAACGTCCTGACTTTC.

The gene calls are TRBV6-5 and TRBJ2-7; 11 bases map to TRBD2. The CDR3 contains 14 residues. V shed 8 bases, J shed 2 bases, and the junction held 5 bases outside the gene matches. Germline V gives CDR1 MNHEY, CDR2 SVGAGI. The CDR3 DNA reads TGTGCCAGCGTTAGCGGGAGGGTTACCTACGAGCAGTACTTC. It codes for CASVSGRVTYEQYF.

This clone is a singleton in its sample. This chain uses TRBV4-3 with TRBJ2-3; 9 bases are a match to TRBD2. J was trimmed by 4 bases and V by 4 bases; bases with no gene match: 15. The CDR3 covers 18 residues. CDR1 and CDR2 from the germline V gene are LGHNA and YSLEER. This CDR3 is CASSRDFGGLAGSDTQYF. The CDR3 region has the DNA TGCGCCAGCAGCCGGGACTTCGGTGGGCTAGCGGGATCAGATACGCAGTATTTT.

The chain couples TRBV6-2 or TRBV6-3 to TRBJ2-7; 7 positions agree with TRBD1. Germline V gene sequence: CDR1 MNHEY, CDR2 SVGEGT. This CDR3 comprises 15 residues. Losses at the gene ends were 4 bases for V and 2 bases for J; bases not matched to a gene: 8. The CDR3 DNA follows: TGTGCCAGCAGTTTTTCCGGGACAGAAGCCTACGAGCAGTACTTC. Its protein is CASSFSGTEAYEQYF.

This clone has only one observation. V and J are TRBV5-1 and TRBJ2-1; 9 bases agree with TRBD1. The CDR3 extends over 14 amino acids. CDR1 is SGHRS, CDR2 YFSETQ, per germline. Trimming removed 0 bases from V and 10 bases from J; junction bases left unmatched: 5. The CDR3 reads CASSLGTGEEEQFF. Written as DNA, the CDR3 is TGCGCCAGCAGCTTGGGGACAGGGGAGGAAGAGCAGTTCTTC. Drawing the rest from reference TRBV5-1 and TRBJ2-1, the complete variable domain is KAGVTQTPRYLIKTRGQQVTLSCSPISGHRSVSWYQQTPGQGLQFLFEYFSETQRNKGNFPGRFSGRQFSNSRSEMNVSTLELGDSALYLCASSLGTGEEEQFFGPGTRLTVL.

This clone was observed a handful of times. The rearrangement joins TRBV29-1 to TRBJ2-5, with D possibly TRBD1 on 6 matching bases. The CDR3 runs to 13 residues. V lost 6 bases and J lost 3, with 14 bases in between. CDR1 and CDR2 (germline): SQVTM, ANQGSEA. CDR3 protein: CSVERQEEETQYF. The DNA for the CDR3 is TGCAGCGTAGAGAGACAGGAAGAAGAGACCCAGTACTTC.

The chain recombines TRBV7-2 with TRBJ1-3, with 7 bases matching TRBD1. The CDR3 totals 14 residues. The junction had 4 bases not matched to a gene; V was cut back by 4 bases and J by 4 bases. CDR1 is SGHTA, CDR2 FQGNSA, per germline. CDR3 nucleotides: TGTGCCAGCAGCTCACAGGGGTCAGGAAACACCATATATTTT. It codes for CASSSQGSGNTIYF. Looking up the rest from reference TRBV7-2 and TRBJ1-3 gives the full variable domain: GAGVSQSPSNKVTEKGKDVELRCDPISGHTALYWYRQSLGQGLEFLIYFQGNSAPDKSGLPSDRFSAERTGGSVSTLTIQRTQQEDSAVYLCASSSQGSGNTIYFGEGSWLTVV.

There are many counts of this clone. The chain joins TRBV7-9 to TRBJ1-4; 9 positions agree with TRBD1. The CDR3 is made up of 15 amino acids. Germline CDR1 and CDR2: SEHNR and FQNEAQ (reference sequence). V shed 1 base and J 7 bases; nucleotides not matched to a gene: 4. CDR3 nucleotides: TGTGCCAGCAGCTTAGTTCCACAGGGGGCTGAAAAACTGTTTTTT. It encodes CASSLVPQGAEKLFF.

This chain uses TRBV6-1 with TRBJ2-2; a possible D gene is TRBD1 (5 bases). Germline assignment: CDR1 MNHNS and CDR2 SASEGT. The CDR3 totals 15 residues. The V gene lost 0 bases and the J gene lost 6 bases, with 11 bases spanning the gap. As DNA, the CDR3 is TGTGCCAGCAGTGAAGCGCACAGGTCCTCCGGGGAGCTGTTTTTT. Translation gives CASSEAHRSSGELFF.

The CDR3 is CASSLDRVGEQYF. CDR3 nucleotides: TGTGCCAGCAGCTTGGACAGAGTGGGTGAGCAGTACTTC. This sequence joins TRBV5-6 and TRBJ2-7; D is uncertain. The CDR3 runs to 13 residues. Germline assignment: CDR1 SGHDT and CDR2 YYEEEE. Trimming removed 0 bases from V and 7 bases from J, with 11 bases in between.

V usage is TRBV6-5 and J usage is TRBJ2-1; D not certain. Trimming took 1 base from V and 3 from J, leaving 13 bases between them. In germline, CDR1 is MNHEY, CDR2 SVGAGI. The CDR3 runs to 16 residues. The chain's CDR3 is CASSYFKSSGYNEQFF. The CDR3 DNA reads TGTGCCAGCAGTTACTTTAAGTCTAGTGGCTACAATGAGCAGTTCTTC.

V gene TRBV28 combines with J gene TRBJ2-3, with TRBD2 as a possible D gene (6 bases). Germline assignment: CDR1 MDHEN and CDR2 SYDVKM. The CDR3 runs to 14 residues. Trimming left V 4 bases short and J 2 bases short, with 10 bases between. The CDR3 sequence: CASSYGGNTDTQYF. The CDR3 nucleotides read TGTGCCAGCAGTTATGGCGGGAACACAGATACGCAGTATTTT.

The V call is TRBV6-5, the J call TRBJ1-1; the D gene is possibly TRBD1 (5 bases). The germline V gene has CDR1 MNHEY and CDR2 SVGAGI. V shed 5 bases and J shed 6 bases, with 13 bases lying between them. The CDR3 consists of 13 residues. The CDR3 here is CASSHGTLPEAFF. The CDR3 nucleotides are TGTGCCAGCAGTCACGGGACTTTGCCTGAAGCTTTCTTT.

The rearrangement links TRBV6-1 to TRBJ2-5; tentative D call: TRBD2 (6 bases). The CDR3 consists of 14 residues. Per the germline V gene, CDR1 is MNHNS and CDR2 is SASEGT. The V gene lost 3 bases and the J gene lost 7 bases, with 15 bases spanning the gap. The CDR3 bases are TGTGCCAGCAGTGACGGGGACTGGTCGGGGACCCAGTACTTC. Its translation is CASSDGDWSGTQYF.

This clone was seen a single time. The chain combines TRBV5-6 with TRBJ2-6; D is perhaps TRBD1 (5 bases). The CDR3 totals 16 residues. The germline CDR1 and CDR2 sequences are SGHDT and YYEEEE. V was trimmed by 4 bases and J by 0 bases, leaving 11 bases between them. The CDR3 nucleotides are TGTGCCAGCAGCCCTGTGACAGTCTCTGGGGCCAACGTCCTGACTTTC. As protein: CASSPVTVSGANVLTF.

This chain uses TRBV9 with TRBJ2-2, with D maybe TRBD2 (6 bases). The germline CDR1 and CDR2 sequences are SGDLS and YYNGEE. V lost 0 bases and J lost 1, with 10 bases in between. This CDR3 has 16 amino acids. CDR3 in DNA: TGTGCCAGCAGCGTAGCGGTAGCGGAGAACACCGGGGAGCTGTTTTTT. Amino acid sequence: CASSVAVAENTGELFF.

The rearrangement links TRBV28 to TRBJ2-3; the D gene is possibly TRBD2 (7 bases). The CDR3 runs to 14 residues. V was clipped by 3 bases and J by 4 bases, with 11 bases between them. The germline CDR1 and CDR2 sequences are MDHEN and SYDVKM. CDR3 protein: CASSLGGAADTQYF. CDR3 nucleotide sequence: TGTGCCAGCAGTTTGGGGGGGGCCGCAGATACGCAGTATTTT.

This clone was found a few times. The chain uses TRBV3-1 (or the pseudogene TRBV3-2) and TRBJ2-1; tentatively, D is TRBD1 (6 bases). The CDR3 is 12 amino acids. In germline, CDR1 is LGHDT, CDR2 YNNKEL (reference sequence). V was cut by 5 bases and J by 9 bases, with 11 bases left in between. CDR3 region: CASSLQGFEQFF. The DNA of the CDR3 is TGTGCCAGCAGCTTACAGGGCTTTGAGCAGTTCTTC.

This clone was observed once. The genes are TRBV19 and TRBJ1-1; 9 nucleotides agree with TRBD1. In germline, CDR1 is LNHDA, CDR2 SQIVND (reference sequence). V was clipped by 3 bases and J by 5 bases; unmatched bases: 7. This CDR3 has 15 residues. The CDR3 sequence: CASSIRSGQGTEAFF. In DNA form, the CDR3 reads TGTGCCAGTAGTATCCGATCGGGACAGGGTACTGAAGCTTTCTTT.

This sequence joins TRBV5-4 and TRBJ2-1; TRBD2 agrees at 9 bases. Looked up from germline, CDR1 is SGHNT and CDR2 is YYREEE (reference sequence). The trim removed 3 bases at V and 10 bases at J, leaving 11 bases unmatched. The CDR3 sequence is 15 residues long. This CDR3 reads CASSWGQREAGEQFF. CDR3 coding DNA: TGTGCCAGCAGCTGGGGGCAGCGGGAGGCGGGGGAGCAGTTCTTC.

The rearrangement joins TRBV28 to TRBJ1-4, with D possibly matching TRBD1 (5 bases). The CDR3 runs 14 residues. From germline, CDR1 is MDHEN and CDR2 SYDVKM. Trimming removed 8 bases from V and 7 bases from J, with 17 bases in between. The CDR3 nucleotides are TGTGCCAGCTCCGGGGGGGGTTTGGGTGAAAAACTGTTTTTT. Translated, it gives CASSGGGLGEKLFF.